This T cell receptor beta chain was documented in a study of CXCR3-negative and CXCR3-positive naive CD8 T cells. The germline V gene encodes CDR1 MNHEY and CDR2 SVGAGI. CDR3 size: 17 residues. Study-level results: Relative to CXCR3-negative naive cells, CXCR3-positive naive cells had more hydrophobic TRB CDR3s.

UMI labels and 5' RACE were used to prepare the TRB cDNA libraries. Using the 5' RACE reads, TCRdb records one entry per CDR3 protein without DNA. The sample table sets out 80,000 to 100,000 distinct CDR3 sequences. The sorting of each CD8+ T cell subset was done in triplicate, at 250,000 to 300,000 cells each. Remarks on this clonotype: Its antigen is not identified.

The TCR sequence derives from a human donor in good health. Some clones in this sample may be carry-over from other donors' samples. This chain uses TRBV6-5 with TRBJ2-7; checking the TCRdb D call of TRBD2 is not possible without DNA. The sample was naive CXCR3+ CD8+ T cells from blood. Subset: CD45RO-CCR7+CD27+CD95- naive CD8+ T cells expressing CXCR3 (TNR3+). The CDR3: CASSYSGGEGLTYEQYF.